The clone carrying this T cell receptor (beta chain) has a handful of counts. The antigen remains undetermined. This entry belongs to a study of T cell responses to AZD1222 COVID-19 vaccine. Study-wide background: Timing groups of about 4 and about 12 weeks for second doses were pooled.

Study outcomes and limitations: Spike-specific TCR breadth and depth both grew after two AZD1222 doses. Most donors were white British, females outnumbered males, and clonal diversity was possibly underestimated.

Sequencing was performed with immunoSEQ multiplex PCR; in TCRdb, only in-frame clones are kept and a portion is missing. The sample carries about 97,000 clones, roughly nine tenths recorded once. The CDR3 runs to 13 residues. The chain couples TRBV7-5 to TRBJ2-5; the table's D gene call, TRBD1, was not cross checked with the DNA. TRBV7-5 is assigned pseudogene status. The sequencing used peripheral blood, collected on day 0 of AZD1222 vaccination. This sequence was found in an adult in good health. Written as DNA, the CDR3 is TGTGCCAGCTACGAGACAGGGAAAGAGACCCAGTACTTC. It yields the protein CASYETGKETQYF.